These 15 T cell receptor beta chains were all obtained from the same sample, sequenced in a study of cytomegalovirus exposure and HLA in healthy donors. The PCR had 60 Vbeta and 13 Jbeta primers. Using immunoSEQ multiplex PCR, the repertoire was profiled, and TCRdb retains in-frame clones only, with some absent. This table holds around 190,000 clones, roughly 74% found once. Sequenced: PBMCs. The receptors were sampled from a woman aged 25 to 45 in good health and CMV-seropositive.

The V and J genes are TRBV4-2 and TRBJ2-7; TRBD2 matches 10 bases. This CDR3 contains 15 residues. Germline lookup yields CDR1 LGHNA and CDR2 YNFKEQ. V lost 0 bases and J lost 6; bases outside the gene matches: 5. The CDR3 coding sequence is TGTGCCAGCAGCCAAGAACTAGCGGGACCGGGCGAGCAGTACTTC. This encodes CASSQELAGPGEQYF.

The V and J genes are TRBV5-1 and TRBJ2-2; the D gene is possibly TRBD2 (6 bases). Trimming removed 0 bases at V and 5 bases at J, with 11 bases between. Germline V lookup: CDR1 SGHRS, CDR2 YFSETQ. The CDR3 sequence is 15 residues long. The CDR3 loop is CASSLAGTPTGELFF. The DNA for the CDR3 is TGCGCCAGCAGCTTGGCCGGGACTCCAACCGGGGAGCTGTTTTTT. Full variable domain (outside the CDR3, taken from reference TRBV5-1 and TRBJ2-2): KAGVTQTPRYLIKTRGQQVTLSCSPISGHRSVSWYQQTPGQGLQFLFEYFSETQRNKGNFPGRFSGRQFSNSRSEMNVSTLELGDSALYLCASSLAGTPTGELFFGEGSRLTVL.

The chain is built from TRBV7-2 and TRBJ2-7; 9 bases line up with TRBD1. The CDR3 runs 15 residues. CDR1 is SGHTA and CDR2 is FQGNSA in the germline V gene. V lost 6 bases, J lost 2 bases, and 8 bases stayed unmatched. The CDR3 DNA follows: TGTGCCAGCAGACGCCGGACAGGGGAGACCTACGAGCAGTACTTC. It encodes CASRRRTGETYEQYF.

The chain carries TRBV2 and TRBJ2-7; 11 bases map to TRBD2. V trimming: 6 bases; J trimming: 9 bases; junction bases outside the gene matches: 19. The germline CDR1 and CDR2 sequences are SNHLY and FYNNEI. This CDR3 spans 17 amino acids. The CDR3 DNA reads TGTGCCAGCAGGGAGGGACTAGCGGAAGGAGGCAGGCGGGGGCAGTACTTC. Its protein is CASREGLAEGGRRGQYF.

This chain uses TRBV7-9 with TRBJ2-7; weak D call: TRBD1 (5 bases). V was cut by 1 base and J by 2 bases, with 9 bases left in between. CDR1 and CDR2 (germline): SEHNR, FQNEAQ (reference sequence). This CDR3 spans 14 amino acids. In DNA form, the CDR3 reads TGTGCCAGCAGCTTAGGATCCAGGGCCTACGAGCAGTACTTC. It yields the protein CASSLGSRAYEQYF.

The chain carries TRBV27 and TRBJ2-3, with 10 nucleotides matching TRBD2. Germline lookup yields CDR1 MNHEY and CDR2 SMNVEV (reference sequence). The CDR3 has 14 amino acids. J lost 3 bases, V lost 5 bases, and 2 bases had no gene match. The CDR3 protein is CASSLGLATDTQYF. As DNA, the CDR3 is TGTGCCAGCAGTCTGGGACTAGCGACAGATACGCAGTATTTT.

The V and J genes are TRBV6-1 and TRBJ1-6; D call uncertain. The CDR3 length is 16 residues. Germline V lookup: CDR1 MNHNS, CDR2 SASEGT. Between the trimmed V and J ends, which lost 0 bases and 7 bases, there was a span of 13 bases. The CDR3 coding sequence is TGTGCCAGCAGTGAAGCAGCAGGTACGGCAAATTCACCCCTCCACTTT. Amino acids: CASSEAAGTANSPLHF.

This clone was picked up a small number of times. J is TRBJ1-1 and V is TRBV28; maybe TRBD1 (6 bases). Trimming removed 2 bases at V and 7 bases at J, with 11 bases between. Germline CDR1 MDHEN, CDR2 SYDVKM. CDR3 length equals 13 residues. The DNA for the CDR3 is TGTGCCAGCAGTTTAAACAGGGTTAGTGAAGCTTTCTTT. Translating gives CASSLNRVSEAFF.

The chain has TRBV6-5 and TRBJ1-2; 7 bases fit TRBD1. V trimming: 9 bases; J trimming: 0 bases; junction bases outside the gene matches: 7. Germline V lookup: CDR1 MNHEY, CDR2 SVGAGI. This CDR3 region has 14 residues. CDR3 sequence: CASRRDRANYGYTF. CDR3 bases: TGTGCCAGTAGACGGGACAGAGCTAACTATGGCTACACCTTC.

This chain links TRBV11-3 with TRBJ1-1; D is ambiguous. Germline V lookup: CDR1 SGHNT, CDR2 YENEEA. Trimming pared 0 bases from V and 0 bases from J, leaving 8 bases between. This CDR3 spans 15 amino acids. This CDR3 is CASSLDPGMNTEAFF. CDR3 nucleotide sequence: TGTGCCAGCAGCTTAGATCCAGGTATGAACACTGAAGCTTTCTTT.

The chain is built from TRBV28 and TRBJ1-4, with no clear D. This CDR3 has 17 residues. V lost 5 bases, J lost 4 bases, and 20 bases lay in between. CDR1 is MDHEN and CDR2 is SYDVKM in the germline V gene. CDR3 sequence reads: CASSLTRSGLINEKLFF. CDR3 bases: TGTGCCAGCAGTCTGACTCGTAGCGGACTCATTAATGAAAAACTGTTTTTT.

The V gene is TRBV2, the J gene TRBJ2-5, with 14 bases fitting TRBD2. The CDR3 consists of 14 residues. V was pared by 4 bases and J by 7 bases, with 2 bases of the junction left unmatched. Germline assignment: CDR1 SNHLY and CDR2 FYNNEI. CDR3 region: CASSVGTSGGTQYF. As DNA, the CDR3 is TGTGCCAGCAGTGTGGGGACTAGCGGGGGGACCCAGTACTTC.

The V call is TRBV5-1, the J call TRBJ1-1; 7 bases are shared with TRBD1. The V gene's germline CDR1 is SGHRS and CDR2 YFSETQ. The CDR3 is 18 amino acids. After removal of 0 bases from V and 3 bases from J, the junction contained 14 bases not matched to a gene. CDR3 coding DNA: TGCGCCAGCAGCTTGGGTCAGACAGGGTTTTGGGGTGACACTGAAGCTTTCTTT. This gives the protein CASSLGQTGFWGDTEAFF.

This chain uses TRBV6-1 with TRBJ1-2, with D unclear. The length of the CDR3 is 12 residues. The V end was cut by 4 bases, the J end by 3 bases, with 6 bases between. Germline V gene lookup returns CDR1 MNHNS and CDR2 SASEGT. The CDR3 nucleotides are TGTGCCAGCAGTGTTAGTCACTATGGCTACACCTTC. Amino acids: CASSVSHYGYTF.

The V and J genes are TRBV11-2 and TRBJ1-4; TRBD1 might be the D (5 bases). This CDR3 comprises 15 residues. The germline V gene encodes CDR1 SGHAT and CDR2 FQNNGV. The V gene lost 2 bases and the J gene lost 11 bases, with 18 bases spanning the gap. CDR3 in amino acids: CASSLSGASRGKLFF. In DNA form, the CDR3 reads TGTGCCAGCAGCTTAAGCGGGGCGTCCCGGGGGAAACTGTTTTTT.